Each of the 6 T cell receptor beta chains below was sequenced from the same sample in a study of Graves' ophthalmopathy and Graves' hyperthyroidism. Researchers took RNA transcripts and amplified TCR beta CDR3 regions from them. After a first-round RT-PCR with HTBI primers, a second-round multiplex PCR was run. TCRdb independently ran MiXCR on the multiplex PCR reads; one entry per CDR3 protein. There are hundreds of thousands of distinct CDR3 sequences in the sample; over 40% occur only once, and roughly 3.5% lies in the top ten. Sample: peripheral blood. These receptors all stem from an adult man with Graves' ophthalmopathy.

This chain joins TRBV7-9 and TRBJ1-2, with a tentative D call TRBD1 (6 bases). CDR1 and CDR2 from the germline V gene are SEHNR and FQNEAQ (reference sequence). Trimming took 3 bases from V and 4 from J, leaving 15 bases between them. This CDR3 comprises 15 residues. CDR3 in DNA: TGTGCCAGCAGCTTGGCGGGGGCAGGGTTCTATGGCTACACCTTC. It codes for CASSLAGAGFYGYTF.

This clonotype was seen at least ten times. A single base separates this from a much larger clone, so it may be a read error. The chain employs TRBV29-1 and TRBJ1-1; a weak D match, TRBD1 (5 bases). The CDR3 contains 12 residues. Germline assignment: CDR1 SQVTM and CDR2 ANQGSEA. CDR3: CGVTFGGTEAFF. In nucleotides, the CDR3 is TGCGGCGTCACATTTGGGGGAACTGAAGCTTTCTTT.

CDR3 region: CASSATRGPDYGYTF. The CDR3 DNA follows: TGTGCCAGCAGTGCGACAAGGGGGCCTGACTATGGCTACACCTTC. The V and J genes are TRBV2 and TRBJ1-2; 7 bases align to TRBD1. J gave up 3 bases and V 4 bases, and 8 bases lay outside the gene matches. The germline gives CDR1 SNHLY, CDR2 FYNNEI. The length of the CDR3 is 15 residues.

The rearrangement links TRBV10-3 to TRBJ2-2; 13 bases match TRBD2. Losses at the gene ends were 0 bases for V and 6 bases for J; bases not matched to a gene: 1. The CDR3 consists of 16 residues. Germline-derived CDR1 and CDR2 are ENHRY and SYGVKD. The CDR3 region has the DNA TGTGCCATCAGTGAGTCCGGGACTAGCGGGGCCGGGGAGCTGTTTTTT. It is translated as CAISESGTSGAGELFF.

This clonotype appeared many times. The genes are TRBV12-3 or TRBV12-4 and TRBJ1-2; a possible D gene is TRBD1 (6 bases). The CDR3 length is 14 residues. V was trimmed by 1 base and J by 8 bases, leaving 14 bases between them. CDR3 coding DNA: TGTGCCAGCAGTTTAGAGGGGGACGCCTTGGGCTACACCTTC. Translation: CASSLEGDALGYTF.

This clonotype was observed many times. V usage is TRBV7-2 and J usage is TRBJ1-5; 7 bases align to TRBD1. The junction had 5 bases not matched to a gene; V was cut back by 1 base and J by 2 bases. CDR1 SGHTA and CDR2 FQGNSA come from the germline V gene. The CDR3 sequence is 16 residues long. For the CDR3, the DNA is TGTGCCAGCAGCTTAGATGGCAGGGGGGGCAATCAGCCCCAGCATTTT. It encodes CASSLDGRGGNQPQHF.